This T cell receptor beta chain was sequenced during a study of OX40 agonist ivuxolimab in advanced cancers. Study-wide context: Among those treated, three patients had partial responses, one with hepatocellular carcinoma and two with cutaneous melanoma.

The protocol was immunoSEQ multiplex PCR, while the TCRdb copy is restricted to in-frame clones and leaves out a portion. This sample has under 100,000 clones, with approximately 83% found just once. The CDR3 is made up of 14 amino acids. From germline, CDR1 is SQVTM and CDR2 ANQGSEA. V was clipped by 4 bases and J by 4 bases, with 17 bases between them. Researchers took blood at baseline, on cycle 4 day 1, and on cycle 7 day 1. The V and J genes are TRBV29-1 and TRBJ2-7; TRBD2 is a possible D gene (6 bases). The sequence was obtained from an adult with an advanced solid tumor such as melanoma, head and neck, liver or kidney cancer. This specimen was CD4+ or CD8+ T cells sorted from blood, taken in a trial of the OX40 agonist ivuxolimab. CDR3 sequence: CSVGIRDGLYEQYF. The CDR3 bases are TGCAGCGTTGGGATAAGGGACGGACTATACGAGCAGTACTTC.